The rows below give T cell receptor beta chains drawn from one sample of a study of sequential checkpoint blockade in melanoma. TCRdb keeps only in-frame clones here, not all; method: immunoSEQ multiplex PCR. The table lists around 19,000 clones, around 70% of them singletons. The sequencing here drew on tumor tissue (inferred from file names), taken from a patient given nivolumab and ipilimumab in sequence. The receptors were gathered from a human donor with melanoma. Each CDR3 is given with its conserved first and last residue. The D gene is left open where the match is weak. Rows may omit the clone size; those that give it use once, few, many or a size class.

D gene: -; V gene: TRBV19; J gene: TRBJ1-6; clone size: once; CDR3 protein: CASSLNGQTNSPLHF; CDR3 DNA: TGTGCCAGTAGTCTGAATGGACAGACTAATTCACCCCTCCACTTT
D gene: -; V gene: TRBV28; J gene: TRBJ2-7; clone size: -; CDR3 protein: CASSLGGGTYEQYF; CDR3 DNA: TGTGCCAGCAGTTTGGGAGGGGGCACCTACGAGCAGTACTTC
D gene: -; V gene: TRBV9; J gene: TRBJ1-4; clone size: -; CDR3 protein: CASSAPGLNEKLFF; CDR3 DNA: TGTGCCAGCAGCGCGCCAGGGCTCAATGAAAAACTGTTTTTT
D gene: -; V gene: TRBV5-5; J gene: TRBJ1-1; clone size: -; CDR3 protein: CASSPRLGLTEAFF; CDR3 DNA: TGTGCCAGCAGCCCTAGACTTGGTCTCACTGAAGCTTTCTTT
D gene: -; V gene: TRBV23-1; J gene: TRBJ1-1; clone size: once; CDR3 protein: CASRGLWNTEAFF; CDR3 DNA: TGCGCCAGCAGGGGGCTGTGGAACACTGAAGCTTTCTTT
D gene: -; V gene: TRBV9; J gene: TRBJ2-5; clone size: -; CDR3 protein: CASSEGTAGETQYF; CDR3 DNA: TGTGCCAGCAGTGAAGGGACCGCAGGAGAGACCCAGTACTTC
D gene: TRBD1; V gene: TRBV2; J gene: TRBJ2-7; clone size: -; CDR3 protein: CASTLGDRGYEQYF; CDR3 DNA: TGTGCCAGCACGTTGGGGGACAGGGGCTACGAGCAGTACTTC
D gene: TRBD2; V gene: TRBV7-1; J gene: TRBJ2-3; clone size: -; CDR3 protein: CASSISRTSGSGDTQYF; CDR3 DNA: TGTGCCAGCAGCATCTCTCGGACTAGCGGGAGTGGAGATACGCAGTATTTT
D gene: -; V gene: TRBV9; J gene: TRBJ2-1; clone size: -; CDR3 protein: CASSFLLGDEQFF; CDR3 DNA: TGTGCCAGCAGCTTTTTACTAGGGGATGAGCAGTTCTTC
D gene: -; V gene: TRBV25-1; J gene: TRBJ1-1; clone size: -; CDR3 protein: CASRGEGKNTEAFF; CDR3 DNA: TGTGCCAGCAGGGGAGAGGGAAAGAACACTGAAGCTTTCTTT
D gene: TRBD1; V gene: TRBV18; J gene: TRBJ1-6; clone size: -; CDR3 protein: CASSPDRGSPLHF; CDR3 DNA: TGTGCCAGCTCACCCGACAGGGGATCACCCCTCCACTTT
D gene: -; V gene: TRBV6-8; J gene: TRBJ1-1; clone size: few; CDR3 protein: CASMVGPNTEAFF; CDR3 DNA: TGTGCCAGCATGGTAGGACCCAACACTGAAGCTTTCTTT
D gene: TRBD1; V gene: TRBV19; J gene: TRBJ1-5; clone size: -; CDR3 protein: CASSMSTGGNQPQHF; CDR3 DNA: TGTGCCAGTAGTATGTCTACAGGGGGCAATCAGCCCCAGCATTTT
D gene: TRBD1; V gene: TRBV11-3; J gene: TRBJ1-1; clone size: -; CDR3 protein: CASSQNRRGATGENTEAFF; CDR3 DNA: TGTGCCAGCAGCCAAAACCGACGGGGAGCGACAGGGGAGAACACTGAAGCTTTCTTT
D gene: -; V gene: TRBV12-5; J gene: TRBJ2-3; clone size: -; CDR3 protein: CASTVQGWTDTQYF; CDR3 DNA: TGTGCCAGCACCGTACAGGGTTGGACAGATACGCAGTATTTT
D gene: TRBD1; V gene: TRBV11-3; J gene: TRBJ2-7; clone size: few; CDR3 protein: CASSLRQGDYEQYF; CDR3 DNA: TGTGCCAGCAGCCTCCGACAGGGAGACTACGAGCAGTACTTC
D gene: -; V gene: TRBV11-3; J gene: TRBJ2-2; clone size: -; CDR3 protein: CASSRPGTDFTGELFF; CDR3 DNA: TGTGCCAGCAGCCGCCCCGGGACGGACTTTACCGGGGAGCTGTTTTTT
D gene: TRBD1; V gene: TRBV6-8; J gene: TRBJ2-5; clone size: few; CDR3 protein: CAVTGGGETQYF; CDR3 DNA: TGTGCCGTAACAGGGGGTGGGGAGACCCAGTACTTC
D gene: -; V gene: TRBV9; J gene: TRBJ2-5; clone size: -; CDR3 protein: CASSDARRPGETQYF; CDR3 DNA: TGTGCCAGCAGTGATGCGCGGCGGCCCGGCGAGACCCAGTACTTC
D gene: -; V gene: TRBV30; J gene: TRBJ2-7; clone size: -; CDR3 protein: CAWSVVRGNEQYF; CDR3 DNA: TGTGCCTGGAGTGTAGTAAGGGGCAACGAGCAGTACTTC
D gene: TRBD2; V gene: TRBV7-6; J gene: TRBJ2-1; clone size: -; CDR3 protein: CASSGTSGARDEQFF; CDR3 DNA: TGTGCCAGCAGCGGGACTAGCGGGGCGAGGGATGAGCAGTTCTTC
D gene: -; V gene: TRBV19; J gene: TRBJ1-2; clone size: once; CDR3 protein: CASSMNSPYGYTF; CDR3 DNA: TGTGCCAGTAGTATGAACAGCCCCTATGGCTACACCTTC
D gene: TRBD1; V gene: TRBV5-1; J gene: TRBJ2-2; clone size: -; CDR3 protein: CASSFQGAGTGELFF; CDR3 DNA: TGCGCCAGCAGCTTTCAGGGGGCTGGCACCGGGGAGCTGTTTTTT
D gene: TRBD2; V gene: TRBV23-1; J gene: TRBJ2-1; clone size: -; CDR3 protein: CASSPGLAGALPFF; CDR3 DNA: TGCGCCAGCAGCCCGGGACTAGCGGGAGCCCTTCCGTTCTTC
D gene: -; V gene: TRBV8-2; J gene: TRBJ1-5; clone size: -; CDR3 protein: CASSWGSGNQPQHF; CDR3 DNA: -
D gene: -; V gene: TRBV7-2; J gene: TRBJ1-1; clone size: -; CDR3 protein: CASSSQALTNTEAFF; CDR3 DNA: TGTGCCAGCAGCTCACAGGCCCTAACGAACACTGAAGCTTTCTTT
D gene: -; V gene: TRBV12-5; J gene: TRBJ1-5; clone size: -; CDR3 protein: CASAIGGAPSNQPQHF; CDR3 DNA: TGTGCTAGTGCCATCGGGGGGGCTCCTAGCAATCAGCCCCAGCATTTT
D gene: -; V gene: TRBV28; J gene: TRBJ1-2; clone size: -; CDR3 protein: CASSFVGKFNYGYTF; CDR3 DNA: TGTGCCAGCAGTTTTGTTGGCAAGTTTAACTATGGCTACACCTTC
D gene: TRBD1; V gene: TRBV9; J gene: TRBJ2-7; clone size: -; CDR3 protein: CASSVGPGQGQYEQYF; CDR3 DNA: TGTGCCAGCAGTGTAGGTCCGGGACAGGGACAGTACGAGCAGTACTTC